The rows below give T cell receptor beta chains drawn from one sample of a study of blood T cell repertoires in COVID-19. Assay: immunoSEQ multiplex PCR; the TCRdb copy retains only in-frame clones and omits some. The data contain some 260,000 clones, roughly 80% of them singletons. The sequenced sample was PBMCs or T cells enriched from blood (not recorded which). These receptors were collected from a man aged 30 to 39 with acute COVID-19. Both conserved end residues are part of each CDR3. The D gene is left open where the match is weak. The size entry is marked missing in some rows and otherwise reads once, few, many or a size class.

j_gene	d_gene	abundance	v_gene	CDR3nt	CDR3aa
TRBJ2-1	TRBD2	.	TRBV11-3	TGTGCCAGCAGCCTAGGGACTAGCGGGATCTATGACAATGAGCAGTTCTTC	CASSLGTSGIYDNEQFF
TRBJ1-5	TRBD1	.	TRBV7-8	TGTGCCAGCAGCCTAAACAGGGGGAGACTAAGCAATCAGCCCCAGCATTTT	CASSLNRGRLSNQPQHF
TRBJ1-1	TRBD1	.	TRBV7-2	TGTGCCAGCAGCTTAGTACTCTCCGGGACAGTGGTTGCTTTCTTT	CASSLVLSGTVVAFF
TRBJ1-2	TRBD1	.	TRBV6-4	TGTGCCAGCAATTTCACAGGGGGAGGCTACACCTTC	CASNFTGGGYTF
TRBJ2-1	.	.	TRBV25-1	TGTGCCAGCAGTGAACGGTGGAATGAGCAGTTCTTC	CASSERWNEQFF
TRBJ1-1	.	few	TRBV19	TGTGCCAGTAACGGACAGAACACTGAAGCTTTCTTT	CASNGQNTEAFF
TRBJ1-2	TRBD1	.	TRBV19	TGTGGTGCTGGGACAGTCTATGGCTACACCTTC	CGAGTVYGYTF
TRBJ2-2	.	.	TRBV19	TGTGCCAGTATCCAGACGAACACCGGGGAGCTGTTTTTT	CASIQTNTGELFF
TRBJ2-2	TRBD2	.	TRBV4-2	TGTGCCAGCAGCCACGGGACTAGCGGGGCCGGTGGTACCGGGGAGCTGTTTTTT	CASSHGTSGAGGTGELFF
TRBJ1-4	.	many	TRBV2	TGTGCCAGCAGACGGGCAACTAATGAAAAACTGTTTTTT	CASRRATNEKLFF
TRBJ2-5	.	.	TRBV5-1	TGCGCCAGCAGCTTGGGTCAGCAAGAGACCCAGTACTTC	CASSLGQQETQYF
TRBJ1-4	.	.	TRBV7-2	TGTGCCAGCAGCTTAACTACGACAGACCCTGGGGAAAAACTGTTTTTT	CASSLTTTDPGEKLFF
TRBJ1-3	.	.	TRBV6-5	TGTGCCAGCAGATTCCGGGGGGACTCTGGAATCACCATATATTTT	CASRFRGDSGITIYF
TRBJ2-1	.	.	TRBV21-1	TGTGCCAGCAGCAAAGCGCTTTACAGGGGAAATGAGCAGTTCTTC	CASSKALYRGNEQFF
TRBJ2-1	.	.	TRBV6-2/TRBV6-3	TGTGCCAGCAGTCCCCGCCGGGACTCCGCCAATGAGCAGTTCTTC	CASSPRRDSANEQFF
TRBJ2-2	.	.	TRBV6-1	TGTGCCAGCAGTGAAGCCGGGAACACCGGGGAGCTGTTTTTT	CASSEAGNTGELFF
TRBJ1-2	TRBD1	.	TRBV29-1	TGCGTAGTGGAAGGGGGCATCGGCTACACCTTC	CVVEGGIGYTF
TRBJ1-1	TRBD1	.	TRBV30	TGTGCCTGGACCTTGGAGGGGGCTCGGACTGAAGCTTTCTTT	CAWTLEGARTEAFF
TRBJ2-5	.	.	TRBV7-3	TGTGCCAGCAGCCTCGGAGTACTAGAGACCCAGTACTTC	CASSLGVLETQYF
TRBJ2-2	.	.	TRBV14	TGTGCCAGCAGCCAAGCGAGCCTGACCGGGGAGCTGTTTTTT	CASSQASLTGELFF
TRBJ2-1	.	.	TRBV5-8	TGTGCCAGCAGGGGGCACCCTATTTACAATGAGCAGTTCTTC	CASRGHPIYNEQFF
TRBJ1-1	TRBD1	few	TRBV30	TGTGCCTGGTTGGGACAGGGAAGAAGAAGCACTGAAGCTTTCTTT	CAWLGQGRRSTEAFF
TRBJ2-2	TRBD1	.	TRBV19	TGTGCCAGTAAACGACAGGGGTATATGACCGGGGAGCTGTTTTTT	CASKRQGYMTGELFF
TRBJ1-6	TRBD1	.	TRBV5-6	TGTGCCAGCAGCCGAAGGGGGCAGGGTTCACCCCTCCACTTT	CASSRRGQGSPLHF
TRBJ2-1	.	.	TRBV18	TGTGCCAGCTCACCACCGGGCATGAATGAGCAGTTCTTC	CASSPPGMNEQFF
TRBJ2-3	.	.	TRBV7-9	TGTGCCAGCAGCTTGGTCCGCGGGGGCACAGATACGCAGTATTTT	CASSLVRGGTDTQYF
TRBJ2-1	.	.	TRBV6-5	TGTGCCAGCAGTTACACTGGAGGGCCCTCCTACAATGAGCAGTTCTTC	CASSYTGGPSYNEQFF
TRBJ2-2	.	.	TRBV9	TGTGCCAGCAGCCTGTTATCTACTGATGGGGAGCTGTTTTTT	CASSLLSTDGELFF
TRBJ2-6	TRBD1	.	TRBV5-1	TGCGCCAGCAGACAGGGGTCCGGGGCCAACGTCCTGACTTTC	CASRQGSGANVLTF
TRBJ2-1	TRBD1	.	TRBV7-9	TGTGCCAGCAGCCCGCCCCCTGTGACAGGGGATCATGAGCAGTTCTTC	CASSPPPVTGDHEQFF
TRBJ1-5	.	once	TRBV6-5	TGTGCCAGCAGTCCTACGGACGGGAACAATCAGCCCCAGCATTTT	CASSPTDGNNQPQHF
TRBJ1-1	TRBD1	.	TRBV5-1	TGCGCCAGCAGTCGGACAGGGTTCGCCCAGAACACTGAAGCTTTCTTT	CASSRTGFAQNTEAFF
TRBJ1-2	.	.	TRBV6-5	TGTGCCAGCACGACCAACAGGTTAAGTAACTATGGCTACACCTTC	CASTTNRLSNYGYTF
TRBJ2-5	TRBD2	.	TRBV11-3	TGTGCCAGCAGCCAAGGACTAGCGGGAGTAGATGAGACCCAGTACTTC	CASSQGLAGVDETQYF
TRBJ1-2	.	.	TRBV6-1	TGTGCCAGCAGTGACGGCGGGACTTGGGGATATGGCTACACCTTC	CASSDGGTWGYGYTF
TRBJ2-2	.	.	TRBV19	TGTGCCAGTAGTATAGTAACCGGGGAGCTGTTTTTT	CASSIVTGELFF
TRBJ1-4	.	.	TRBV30	TGTGCCTGGAGAGTCCCCGGTTTGGAAAAACTGTTTTTT	CAWRVPGLEKLFF
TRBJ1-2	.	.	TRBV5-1	TGTGCCAGCAGCGGGGGCCCCACGGTCGACTATGGCTACACCTTC	CASSGGPTVDYGYTF
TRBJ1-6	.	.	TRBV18	TGTGCCAGCTCACCTAACGAGCCATTGACCCTCCACTTT	CASSPNEPLTLHF
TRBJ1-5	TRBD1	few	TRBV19	TGTGCCAGTAGTTACTCCGGGACAGGGGGTTTGGATAGCAATCAGCCCCAGCATTTT	CASSYSGTGGLDSNQPQHF
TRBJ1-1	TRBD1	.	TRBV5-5	TGTGCCAGCAGCCGCGGGACAGGCAGGAACACTGAAGCTTTCTTT	CASSRGTGRNTEAFF
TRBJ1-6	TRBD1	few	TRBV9	TGTGCCAGCAGCTCCCAGACAGGGGGCGATTCACCCCTCCACTTT	CASSSQTGGDSPLHF
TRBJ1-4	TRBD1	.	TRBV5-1	TGCGCCAGCAGCTCATCGGGACAGACTAATGAAAAACTGTTTTTT	CASSSSGQTNEKLFF
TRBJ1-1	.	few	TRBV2	TGTGCCAGCAGTGCTTGGGGGGTGAACACTGAAGCTTTCTTT	CASSAWGVNTEAFF
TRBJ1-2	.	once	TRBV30	TGTGCCTGGAGTGTACAGGTCACAGGGATTTTCTCTGGCTACACCTTC	CAWSVQVTGIFSGYTF
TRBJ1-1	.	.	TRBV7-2	TGTGCCAGCAGCCCCAATACAGGGTCCGGAACTGAAGCTTTCTTT	CASSPNTGSGTEAFF
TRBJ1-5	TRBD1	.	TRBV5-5	TGTGCCAGCAGACATACAGGGGGCGGGAGCAATCAGCCCCAGCATTTT	CASRHTGGGSNQPQHF
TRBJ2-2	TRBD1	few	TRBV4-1	TGCGCCAGCAGCCAAGACCGGGACAGCGCGAACACCGGGGAGCTGTTTTTT	CASSQDRDSANTGELFF
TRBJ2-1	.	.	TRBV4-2	TGTGCCAGCAGCCAGGACCTAGGGGGCGGGGGGATGGATGAGCAGTTCTTC	CASSQDLGGGGMDEQFF
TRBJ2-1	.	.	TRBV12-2	TGTGCAAGTCGCTTTGACGGGCCTACGCAGGGTAAGGTAAGTGAGCAGTTCTTC	CASRFDGPTQGKVSEQFF